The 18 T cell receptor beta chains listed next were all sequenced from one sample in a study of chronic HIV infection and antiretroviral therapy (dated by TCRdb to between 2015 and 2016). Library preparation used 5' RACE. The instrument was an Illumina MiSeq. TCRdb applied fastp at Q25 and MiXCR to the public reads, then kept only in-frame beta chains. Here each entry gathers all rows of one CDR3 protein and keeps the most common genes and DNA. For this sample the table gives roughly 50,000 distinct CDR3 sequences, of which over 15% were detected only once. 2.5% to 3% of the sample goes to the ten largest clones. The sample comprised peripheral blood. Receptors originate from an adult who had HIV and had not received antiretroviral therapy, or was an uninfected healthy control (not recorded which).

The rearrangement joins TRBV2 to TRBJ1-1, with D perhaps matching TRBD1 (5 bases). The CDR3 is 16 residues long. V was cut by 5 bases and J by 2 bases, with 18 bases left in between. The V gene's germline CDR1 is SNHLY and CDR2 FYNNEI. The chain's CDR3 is CASSFLQALINTEAFF. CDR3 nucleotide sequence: TGTGCCAGCAGTTTCCTACAGGCGCTAATAAACACTGAAGCTTTCTTT.

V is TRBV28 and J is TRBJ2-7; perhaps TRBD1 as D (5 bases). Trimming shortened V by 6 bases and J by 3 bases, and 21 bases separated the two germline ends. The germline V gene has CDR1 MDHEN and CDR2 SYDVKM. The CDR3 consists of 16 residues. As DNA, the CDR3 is TGTGCCAGCAGCAGCCCACAGGCCCGTGCACTCTACGAGCAGTACTTC. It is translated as CASSSPQARALYEQYF.

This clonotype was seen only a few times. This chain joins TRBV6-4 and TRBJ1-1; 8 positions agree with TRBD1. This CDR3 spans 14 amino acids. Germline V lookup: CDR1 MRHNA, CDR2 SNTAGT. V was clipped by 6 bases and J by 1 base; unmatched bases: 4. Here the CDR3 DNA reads TGTGCCAGCAGGGCGGACAGGGCGAACACTGAAGCTTTCTTT. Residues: CASRADRANTEAFF.

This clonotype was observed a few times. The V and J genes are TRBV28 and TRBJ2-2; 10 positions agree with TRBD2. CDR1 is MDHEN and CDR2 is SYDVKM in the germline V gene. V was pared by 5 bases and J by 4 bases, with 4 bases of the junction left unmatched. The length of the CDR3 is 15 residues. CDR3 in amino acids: CASSLAGAGTGELFF. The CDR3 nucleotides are TGTGCCAGCAGTCTAGCGGGAGCGGGCACCGGGGAGCTGTTTTTT.

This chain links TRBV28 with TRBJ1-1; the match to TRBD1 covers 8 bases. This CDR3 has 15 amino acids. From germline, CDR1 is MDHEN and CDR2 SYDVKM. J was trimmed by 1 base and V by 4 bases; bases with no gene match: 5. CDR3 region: CASSSPGTGNTEAFF. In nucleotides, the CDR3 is TGTGCCAGCAGTTCCCCCGGGACAGGGAACACTGAAGCTTTCTTT.

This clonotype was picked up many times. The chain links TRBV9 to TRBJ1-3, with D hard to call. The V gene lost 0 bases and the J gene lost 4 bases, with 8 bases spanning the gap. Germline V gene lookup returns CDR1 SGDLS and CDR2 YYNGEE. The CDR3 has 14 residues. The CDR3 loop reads CASSVDGPGNTIYF. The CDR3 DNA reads TGTGCCAGCAGCGTAGATGGTCCCGGAAACACCATATATTTT.

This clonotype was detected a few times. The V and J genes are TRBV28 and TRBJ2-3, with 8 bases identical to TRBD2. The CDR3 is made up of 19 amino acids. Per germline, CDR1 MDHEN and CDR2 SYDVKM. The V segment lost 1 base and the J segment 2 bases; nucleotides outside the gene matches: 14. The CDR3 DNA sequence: TGTGCCAGCAGTTTATCGGGGGGGATAATGCGCCCTTACACAGATACGCAGTATTTT. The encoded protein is CASSLSGGIMRPYTDTQYF.

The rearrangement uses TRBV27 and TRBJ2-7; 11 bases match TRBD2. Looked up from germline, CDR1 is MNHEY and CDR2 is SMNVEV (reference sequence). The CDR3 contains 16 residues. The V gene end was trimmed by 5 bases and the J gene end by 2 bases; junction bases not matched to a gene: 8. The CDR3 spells CASSVGASGRTYEQYF. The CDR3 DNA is TGTGCCAGCAGTGTAGGGGCTAGCGGGAGGACCTACGAGCAGTACTTC.

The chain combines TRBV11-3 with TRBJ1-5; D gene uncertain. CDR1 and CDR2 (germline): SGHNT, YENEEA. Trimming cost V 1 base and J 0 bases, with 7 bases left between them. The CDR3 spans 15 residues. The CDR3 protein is CASSLGGDSNQPQHF. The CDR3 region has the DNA TGTGCCAGCAGCTTAGGCGGTGATAGCAATCAGCCCCAGCATTTT.

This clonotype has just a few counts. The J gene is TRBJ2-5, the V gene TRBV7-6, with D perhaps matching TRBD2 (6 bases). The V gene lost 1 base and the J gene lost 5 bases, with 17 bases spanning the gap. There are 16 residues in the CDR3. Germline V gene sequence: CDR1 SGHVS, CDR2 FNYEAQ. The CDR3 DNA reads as TGTGCCAGCAGCTTAGTGTTGACGGGAGTCAGGGAGACCCAGTACTTC. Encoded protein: CASSLVLTGVRETQYF.

The CDR3 sequence: CASSLIYSGRYNEQFF. The CDR3 DNA is TGTGCCAGCAGTTTAATTTATAGCGGGAGGTACAATGAGCAGTTCTTC. The chain joins TRBV28 to TRBJ2-1; 10 positions match TRBD2. The CDR3 length is 16 residues. Germline V gene sequence: CDR1 MDHEN, CDR2 SYDVKM. V shed 2 bases, J shed 4 bases, and the junction held 5 bases outside the gene matches.

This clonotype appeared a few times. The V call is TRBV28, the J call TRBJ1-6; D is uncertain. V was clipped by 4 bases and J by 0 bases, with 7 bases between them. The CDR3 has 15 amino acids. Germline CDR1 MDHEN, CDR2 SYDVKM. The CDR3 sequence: CASSSGSSYNSPLHF. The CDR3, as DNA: TGTGCCAGCAGTTCTGGCAGCTCCTATAATTCACCCCTCCACTTT.

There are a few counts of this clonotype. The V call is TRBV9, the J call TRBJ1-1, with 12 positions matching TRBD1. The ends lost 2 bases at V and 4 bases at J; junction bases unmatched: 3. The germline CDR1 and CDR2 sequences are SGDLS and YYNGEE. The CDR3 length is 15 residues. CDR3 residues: CASSVGQGASTEAFF. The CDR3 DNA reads TGTGCCAGCAGCGTGGGACAGGGGGCGAGCACTGAAGCTTTCTTT.

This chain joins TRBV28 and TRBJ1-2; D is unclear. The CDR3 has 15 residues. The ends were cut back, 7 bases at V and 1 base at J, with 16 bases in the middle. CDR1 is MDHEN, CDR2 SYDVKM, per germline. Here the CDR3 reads CASNPFIPNNYGYTF. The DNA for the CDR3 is TGTGCCAGCAACCCTTTCATCCCGAATAACTATGGCTACACCTTC.

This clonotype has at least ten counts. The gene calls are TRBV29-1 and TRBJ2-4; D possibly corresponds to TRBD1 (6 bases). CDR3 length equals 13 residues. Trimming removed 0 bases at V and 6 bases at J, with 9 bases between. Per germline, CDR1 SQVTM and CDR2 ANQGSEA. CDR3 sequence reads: CSVEERTANIQYF. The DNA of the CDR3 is TGCAGCGTTGAAGAGCGGACAGCAAACATTCAGTACTTC.

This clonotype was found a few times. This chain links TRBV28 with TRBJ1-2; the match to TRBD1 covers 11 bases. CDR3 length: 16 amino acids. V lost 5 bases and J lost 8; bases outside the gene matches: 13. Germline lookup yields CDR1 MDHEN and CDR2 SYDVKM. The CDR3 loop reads CASSTDSRDRGRGYTF. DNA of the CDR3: TGTGCCAGCAGTACCGATAGCCGGGACAGGGGGAGAGGCTACACCTTC.

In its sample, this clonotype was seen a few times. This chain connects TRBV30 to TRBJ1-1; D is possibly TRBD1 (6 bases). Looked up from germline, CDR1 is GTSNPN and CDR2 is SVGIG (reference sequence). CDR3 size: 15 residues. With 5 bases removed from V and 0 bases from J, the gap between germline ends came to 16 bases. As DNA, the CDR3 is TGTGCCTGGTGCCGCTGGGGGGCCATGAACACTGAAGCTTTCTTT. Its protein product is CAWCRWGAMNTEAFF.

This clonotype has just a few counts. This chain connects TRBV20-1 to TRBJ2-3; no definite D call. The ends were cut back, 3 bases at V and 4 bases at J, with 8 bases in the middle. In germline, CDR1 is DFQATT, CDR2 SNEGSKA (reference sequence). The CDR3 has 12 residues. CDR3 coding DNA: TGCAGTGCTAGGCGCGGAGCAGATACGCAGTATTTT. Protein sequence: CSARRGADTQYF.